This TCR beta chain derives from a study of control samples from healthy donors and cancer patients. Data came from immunoSEQ multiplex PCR; TCRdb stores just in-frame clones and leaves some out. The data hold tens of thousands of clones, with about 95% observed a single time. The sample taken for sequencing was blood. This TCR was sampled from a woman in her twenties or thirties in good health.

The CDR3 sequence: CSVDSGLSGNTIYF. In nucleotides, the CDR3 is TGCAGCGTTGATTCAGGGCTCTCTGGAAACACCATATATTTT. V is TRBV29-1 and J is TRBJ1-3; D perhaps matches TRBD1 (5 bases). Germline V gene sequence: CDR1 SQVTM, CDR2 ANQGSEA. Trimming left V 3 bases short and J 0 bases short, with 9 bases between. The CDR3 has 14 residues.